Listed below are T cell receptor beta chains from one sample, sequenced in a study of T cells in Graves' hyperthyroidism and ophthalmopathy. TCRdb re-derived calls from the multiplex PCR reads in MiXCR, one entry per CDR3 protein. The table records approximately 560,000 distinct CDR3 sequences, around 14% of them present only once. Material for sequencing was blood. The receptors were gathered from a woman aged 25 to 39 with Graves' hyperthyroidism. Both conserved end residues are part of each CDR3. Fields, in order: CDR3 length, clone size, J gene, V gene, CDR3 protein. Where a row states a size, it is once, few, many or the class of an expanded clone; other rows omit it.

15 | NA | TRBJ2-1 | TRBV5-1 | CASTVAGGIYNEQFF
11 | few | TRBJ1-1 | TRBV20-1 | CSPRENTEAFF
15 | NA | TRBJ1-2 | TRBV6-1 | CASSEAGRGDYGYTF
15 | NA | TRBJ1-1 | TRBV19 | CASSRNRRTNTEAFF
20 | few | TRBJ2-1 | TRBV4-1 | CASSHFSAGAYSSSYNEQFF
14 | NA | TRBJ2-5 | TRBV19 | CASSWQRGQETQYF
15 | few | TRBJ2-1 | TRBV9 | CASSLTSPQTGEQFF
15 | many | TRBJ1-2 | TRBV2 | CAMPARASANYGYTF
17 | NA | TRBJ2-1 | TRBV29-1 | CSVEGGLAGISYNEQFF
16 | NA | TRBJ1-6 | TRBV5-1 | CASSIYGTANNSPLHF
14 | NA | TRBJ2-1 | TRBV5-6 | CASSLSSWSTEQFF
11 | few | TRBJ2-2 | TRBV20-1 | CSTTGSGELFF
15 | few | TRBJ2-5 | TRBV5-1 | CASSLGARIPETQYF
15 | many | TRBJ2-3 | TRBV29-1 | CSVEKAGEETDTQYF
12 | many | TRBJ2-3 | TRBV9 | CASAGGADTQYF
16 | NA | TRBJ2-1 | TRBV14 | CASNLAGGPSYNEQFF
14 | NA | TRBJ1-5 | TRBV6-2/TRBV6-3 | CASSLNSHNQPQHF
17 | many | TRBJ2-3 | TRBV11-2 | CASSLVSSGSATDTQYF
16 | NA | TRBJ1-1 | TRBV3-2 | CASSHHPRGRATEAFF
16 | few | TRBJ2-3 | TRBV24-1 | CATSDQTGGGTDTQYF
17 | few | TRBJ2-7 | TRBV4-1 | CASSQEVRTVGTYEQYF
15 | NA | TRBJ1-1 | TRBV19 | CASRKPWDQHTEAFF
16 | NA | TRBJ2-3 | TRBV4-2 | CASSQDPAGDADTQYF
15 | many | TRBJ1-4 | TRBV5-1 | CASSGTGVQNEKLFF
14 | NA | TRBJ1-3 | TRBV7-2 | CASGQGPSGNTIYF
13 | many | TRBJ2-3 | TRBV9 | CASSVVVVNTQYF
18 | many | TRBJ1-2 | TRBV7-2 | CASSLSMLGHTANYGYTF
15 | many | TRBJ1-1 | TRBV27 | CASSLTGWVNTEAFF
15 | NA | TRBJ1-5 | TRBV6-1 | CASSTDRARNQPQHF
12 | many | TRBJ2-1 | TRBV2 | CASRGDANEQFF
15 | NA | TRBJ2-1 | TRBV5-1 | CASSLEGLVGNEQFF
16 | many | TRBJ2-1 | TRBV14 | CASSQVSGSLYNEQFF
17 | NA | TRBJ1-5 | TRBV3-1 | CASSHLLPRQTYQPQHF
14 | many | TRBJ2-7 | TRBV27 | CASSLYRGRYEQYF
16 | NA | TRBJ2-7 | TRBV7-2 | CASSQDLARVSYEQYF
13 | NA | TRBJ1-3 | TRBV2 | CATPQGYGNTIYF
16 | NA | TRBJ1-1 | TRBV30 | CAWSVPGLGLQTEAFF
14 | many | TRBJ2-2 | TRBV18 | CASSQREGGGELFF
17 | many | TRBJ2-5 | TRBV24-1 | CATSERSDRGQQETQYF
15 | once | TRBJ2-1 | TRBV5-1 | CASSMASGGNNEQFF
15 | many | TRBJ1-5 | TRBV20-1 | CSARDGGGGNQPQHF
14 | many | TRBJ2-5 | TRBV28 | CASSTPFQQETQYF